A selection of T cell receptor beta chains follows, all from one sample in a study of blood T cell repertoires in COVID-19. The method was immunoSEQ multiplex PCR; TCRdb's version includes in-frame clones alone and lacks a portion of them. The sample includes more than 30,000 clones, around 90% seen only once; the top ten take under 2%. The sequencing input was peripheral blood. These receptors were taken from a man aged 60 to 69 with active COVID-19. CDR3s include the opening cysteine and the closing phenylalanine or tryptophan. A D gene is named only where the DNA matches it firmly. A row's size may be missing; if present it is once, few, many or a size class.

DNA: TGTGCCAGCAGCTTAGCTGCATCGGGTAGCACAGATACGCAGTATTTT
CDR3: CASSLAASGSTDTQYF
size: NA
J: TRBJ2-3
V: TRBV7-9
D: NA

DNA: TGTGCCAGCAGTTACTCCGCACAGAACTATGGCTACACCTTC
CDR3: CASSYSAQNYGYTF
size: NA
J: TRBJ1-2
V: TRBV6-5
D: NA

DNA: TGCAGCGCAACGGCTCGGGGGACGGGGTTCGTGAGGACTGAAGCTTTCTTT
CDR3: CSATARGTGFVRTEAFF
size: NA
J: TRBJ1-1
V: TRBV29-1
D: NA

DNA: TGTGCCAGCAGCTATGGACAGGGAAACTACGAGCAGTACTTC
CDR3: CASSYGQGNYEQYF
size: NA
J: TRBJ2-7
V: TRBV7-9
D: TRBD1

DNA: TGTGCCACCAGTGATTTGGGGCAGACGAACACCGGGGAGCTGTTTTTT
CDR3: CATSDLGQTNTGELFF
size: NA
J: TRBJ2-2
V: TRBV24-1
D: NA

DNA: TGTGCCAGCAGGAGGGCAGGGGAGGGCCCAGATACGCAGTATTTT
CDR3: CASRRAGEGPDTQYF
size: once
J: TRBJ2-3
V: TRBV5-4
D: NA

DNA: TGCGCCAGCAGCCAAGATCTGGCCGACTATAATTCACCCCTCCACTTT
CDR3: CASSQDLADYNSPLHF
size: NA
J: TRBJ1-6
V: TRBV4-3
D: NA

DNA: TGTGCCAGCAGCATACAGACAGGGCACAACACTGAAGCTTTCTTT
CDR3: CASSIQTGHNTEAFF
size: NA
J: TRBJ1-1
V: TRBV5-4
D: TRBD1

DNA: TGCGCCAGCAGCCAAACGACCCCCGGGACACCCGGAAACATTCAGTACTTC
CDR3: CASSQTTPGTPGNIQYF
size: NA
J: TRBJ2-4
V: TRBV4-3
D: NA

DNA: TGTGCCAGCAGCATAACAGGGGGCGTAGGTGAAAAACTGTTTTTT
CDR3: CASSITGGVGEKLFF
size: NA
J: TRBJ1-4
V: TRBV7-2
D: TRBD1

DNA: TGTGCCAGCTCACTCGGACCCAGGGGGCGACTCACAGATACGCAGTATTTT
CDR3: CASSLGPRGRLTDTQYF
size: NA
J: TRBJ2-3
V: TRBV18
D: TRBD1

DNA: TGTGCCACCATTGATGAGGAATATAGCAATCAGCCCCAGCATTTT
CDR3: CATIDEEYSNQPQHF
size: once
J: TRBJ1-5
V: TRBV19
D: NA

DNA: TGTGCCAGCATGATTGGCCACGAGCAGTACTTC
CDR3: CASMIGHEQYF
size: NA
J: TRBJ2-7
V: TRBV28
D: NA

DNA: TGTGCCAGCAGCTCCCCCGAGGGTTGGAGTGGCTACACCTTC
CDR3: CASSSPEGWSGYTF
size: NA
J: TRBJ1-2
V: TRBV7-8
D: NA

DNA: TGTGCCAGCAGCTTTGGACTAGCGGAAGAGACCCAGTACTTC
CDR3: CASSFGLAEETQYF
size: NA
J: TRBJ2-5
V: TRBV5-6
D: TRBD2

DNA: TGTGCCAGCAGATCTAGCGGATTGAGCACAGATACGCAGTATTTT
CDR3: CASRSSGLSTDTQYF
size: NA
J: TRBJ2-3
V: TRBV7-3
D: TRBD2

DNA: TGTGCCAGCAGTCTTCGGACAGCAACCTCGGGGACCCAGTACTTC
CDR3: CASSLRTATSGTQYF
size: NA
J: TRBJ2-5
V: TRBV6-6
D: NA

DNA: TGTGCCAGCACCCCGACTAGCGGGGGTGTAGATACGCAGTATTTT
CDR3: CASTPTSGGVDTQYF
size: once
J: TRBJ2-3
V: TRBV7-2
D: TRBD2

DNA: TGTGCCAGCAGCCCATGGGACAGTGTTTATGGCTACACCTTC
CDR3: CASSPWDSVYGYTF
size: NA
J: TRBJ1-2
V: TRBV7-9
D: TRBD1

DNA: TGTGCCAGCAGCCTGGACAGGGGAAGTCAGCCCCAGCATTTT
CDR3: CASSLDRGSQPQHF
size: few
J: TRBJ1-5
V: TRBV5-6
D: TRBD1

DNA: TGTGCCTGGGGGACCAAATTCTCAGGGGCCCTGAACACTGAAGCTTTCTTT
CDR3: CAWGTKFSGALNTEAFF
size: few
J: TRBJ1-1
V: TRBV30
D: NA

DNA: TGTGCCAGCACCCTTACGGGGAGCACAGATACGCAGTATTTT
CDR3: CASTLTGSTDTQYF
size: NA
J: TRBJ2-3
V: TRBV27
D: NA

DNA: TGTGCCAGCAGCTTAGAACCATGGCCAGGCTATGGCTACACCTTC
CDR3: CASSLEPWPGYGYTF
size: NA
J: TRBJ1-2
V: TRBV7-8
D: NA

DNA: TGCAGCGCTGGACAGTTGGCGAGCACTGAAGCTTTCTTT
CDR3: CSAGQLASTEAFF
size: NA
J: TRBJ1-1
V: TRBV29-1
D: NA

DNA: TGTGCCAGTAGTACCACCGGACAGGGAGCTAACTATGGCTACACCTTC
CDR3: CASSTTGQGANYGYTF
size: NA
J: TRBJ1-2
V: TRBV19
D: TRBD1

DNA: TGTGCCAGCAGTTCCGCGGGGACCCTGGGCTACGAGCAGTACTTC
CDR3: CASSSAGTLGYEQYF
size: once
J: TRBJ2-7
V: TRBV7-8
D: NA

DNA: TGTGCCAGCAGTTCTCAGGGGTTGTACAATGAGCAGTTCTTC
CDR3: CASSSQGLYNEQFF
size: few
J: TRBJ2-1
V: TRBV6-5
D: NA

DNA: TGTGCCAGCAGTTACTCAGGGACAGGCTACAATGAGCAGTTCTTC
CDR3: CASSYSGTGYNEQFF
size: few
J: TRBJ2-1
V: TRBV6-5
D: TRBD1

DNA: TGTGCCAGCAGCTATCGGGCCGCGGGGCCCGGGGAGACCCAGTACTTC
CDR3: CASSYRAAGPGETQYF
size: NA
J: TRBJ2-5
V: TRBV7-2
D: NA

DNA: TGTGCCAGCAGCTTAGAGGGAGGGGCGGTCAATCAGCCCCAGCATTTT
CDR3: CASSLEGGAVNQPQHF
size: NA
J: TRBJ1-5
V: TRBV11-2
D: NA

DNA: TGCGCCAGCAACGGACAGGGGAACACTGAAGCTTTCTTT
CDR3: CASNGQGNTEAFF
size: NA
J: TRBJ1-1
V: TRBV5-1
D: TRBD1

DNA: TGTGCCAGCAGTGAATTAGTGGGGGGGCGTGCCGGGGAGCTGTTTTTT
CDR3: CASSELVGGRAGELFF
size: NA
J: TRBJ2-2
V: TRBV6-1
D: NA

DNA: TGTGCCAGCAGTGAGACAGGGGTTAGAGCTTTCTTT
CDR3: CASSETGVRAFF
size: NA
J: TRBJ1-1
V: TRBV2
D: TRBD1

DNA: TGCAGTGCCAGTCCTCAGGGCAGGGACGAGCAGTACTTC
CDR3: CSASPQGRDEQYF
size: few
J: TRBJ2-7
V: TRBV20-1
D: NA

DNA: TGTGCCTGGGCGCCAGGGGTCCTCACCGGGGAGCTGTTTTTT
CDR3: CAWAPGVLTGELFF
size: NA
J: TRBJ2-2
V: TRBV30
D: NA

DNA: TGTGCCAGTAGTATAGGTTTAGGGACAGAGCTTTATGGCTACACCTTC
CDR3: CASSIGLGTELYGYTF
size: NA
J: TRBJ1-2
V: TRBV19
D: TRBD1

DNA: TGTGCCAGCAGCGTAGGTGGCGGCCAAGAGACCCAGTACTTC
CDR3: CASSVGGGQETQYF
size: NA
J: TRBJ2-5
V: TRBV9
D: NA

DNA: TGCGCCAGCAGCGATAGCGGGGAGACCCAGTACTTC
CDR3: CASSDSGETQYF
size: NA
J: TRBJ2-5
V: TRBV5-1
D: TRBD2

DNA: TGTGCCAGCAGCTTAGTCGTACCTGAGGGCACTGAAGCTTTCTTT
CDR3: CASSLVVPEGTEAFF
size: NA
J: TRBJ1-1
V: TRBV7-9
D: NA

DNA: TGTGCCAGCAGCCGGGGACAGGGTTTCGACGAGCAGTACTTC
CDR3: CASSRGQGFDEQYF
size: NA
J: TRBJ2-7
V: TRBV11-2
D: TRBD1

DNA: TGTGCCAGCAGTTTGTCCGGGACAGGGGGCGCCGGGGGCTACACCTTC
CDR3: CASSLSGTGGAGGYTF
size: NA
J: TRBJ1-2
V: TRBV28
D: TRBD1

DNA: TGTGCCAGCAGCCAAGACGCGGGGAAAGAGACCCAGTACTTC
CDR3: CASSQDAGKETQYF
size: NA
J: TRBJ2-5
V: TRBV7-8
D: NA

DNA: TGTGCCAGCAGCCAATACCAGGGGGCTAGCTACACCTTC
CDR3: CASSQYQGASYTF
size: NA
J: TRBJ1-2
V: TRBV3-1/TRBV3-2
D: TRBD1

DNA: TGTGCCAGCAGCCATTCTTTAAACACTGAAGCTTTCTTT
CDR3: CASSHSLNTEAFF
size: NA
J: TRBJ1-1
V: TRBV3-1/TRBV3-2
D: NA